Sequencing of this TCR beta chain was carried out in a study of cytomegalovirus exposure and HLA in healthy donors. Notes on the study in general: Reportedly, cytomegalovirus status was diagnosed with high sensitivity and specificity. In a later analysis, first-cohort TCR clusters were found to tend to co-occur in the 120 validation repertoires.

Profiling relied on immunoSEQ multiplex PCR, and the TCRdb table lists in-frame clones only, not all of them. The data contain 300,000 to 450,000 clones, 86% of them singletons. CDR1 and CDR2 (germline): MGHRA, YSYEKL. Trimming removed 3 bases at V and 1 base at J, with 10 bases between. The CDR3 loop spans 15 amino acids. This clone was found a few times. The target antigen is unknown. The specimen was PBMCs. The source of this sequence is a woman aged 18-29 years in good health and CMV-seronegative. The chain uses TRBV4-1 and TRBJ1-5, with D hard to call. CDR3 sequence (DNA): TGCGCCAGCAGCCAGAGGAGGGAAAGCAATCAGCCCCAGCATTTT. Its translation is CASSQRRESNQPQHF.